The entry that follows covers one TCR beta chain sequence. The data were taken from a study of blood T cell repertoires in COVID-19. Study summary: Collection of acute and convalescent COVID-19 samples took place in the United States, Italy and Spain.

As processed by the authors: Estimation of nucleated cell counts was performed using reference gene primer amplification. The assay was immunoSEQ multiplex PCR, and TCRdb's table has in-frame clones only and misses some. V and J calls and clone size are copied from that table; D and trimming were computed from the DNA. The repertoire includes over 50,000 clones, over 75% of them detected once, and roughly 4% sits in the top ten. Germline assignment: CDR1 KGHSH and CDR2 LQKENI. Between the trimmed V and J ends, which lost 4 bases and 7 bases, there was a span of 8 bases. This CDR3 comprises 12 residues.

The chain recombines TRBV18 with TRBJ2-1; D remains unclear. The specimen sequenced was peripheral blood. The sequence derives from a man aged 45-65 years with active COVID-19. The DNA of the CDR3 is TGTGCCAGCTCACTGACTCTGAATGAGCAGTTCTTC. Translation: CASSLTLNEQFF.